This T cell receptor beta chain was found in a study of T cell changes during pregnancy in multiple sclerosis. The table came from immunoSEQ multiplex PCR; TCRdb's copy has only in-frame clones and leaves some out. The sample has 55,000 to 75,000 clones, around 91% seen once. The germline V gene encodes CDR1 SEHNR and CDR2 FQNEAQ (reference sequence). The CDR3 is 15 amino acids. The ends lost 5 bases at V and 3 bases at J; junction bases unmatched: 5. The sequences come from peripheral blood, collected after pregnancy. This TCR derives from a female donor in good health, enrolled as a control in a pregnancy study. The chain joins TRBV7-9 to TRBJ2-2; the match to TRBD2 covers 8 bases. DNA for the CDR3: TGTGCCAGCAGCCCGCGGGGGGCCCACACCGGGGAGCTGTTTTTT. Protein product: CASSPRGAHTGELFF.